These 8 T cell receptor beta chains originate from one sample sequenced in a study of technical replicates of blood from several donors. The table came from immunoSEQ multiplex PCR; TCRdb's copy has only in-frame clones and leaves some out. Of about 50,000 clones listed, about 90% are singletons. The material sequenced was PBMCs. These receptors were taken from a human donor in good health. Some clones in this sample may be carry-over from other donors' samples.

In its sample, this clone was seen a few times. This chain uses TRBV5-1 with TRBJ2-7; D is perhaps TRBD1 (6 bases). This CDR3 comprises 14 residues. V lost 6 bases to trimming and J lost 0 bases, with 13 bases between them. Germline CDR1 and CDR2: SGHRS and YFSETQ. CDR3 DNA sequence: TGCGCCAGCAACCGGGACACCAGCTCCTACGAGCAGTACTTC. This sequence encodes CASNRDTSSYEQYF.

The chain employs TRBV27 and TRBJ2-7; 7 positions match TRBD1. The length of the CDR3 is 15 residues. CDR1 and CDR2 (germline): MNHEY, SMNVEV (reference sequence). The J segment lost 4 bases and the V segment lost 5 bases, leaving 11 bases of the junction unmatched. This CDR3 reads CASSASDRVGYEQYF. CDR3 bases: TGTGCCAGCAGTGCCTCCGACAGGGTAGGGTACGAGCAGTACTTC.

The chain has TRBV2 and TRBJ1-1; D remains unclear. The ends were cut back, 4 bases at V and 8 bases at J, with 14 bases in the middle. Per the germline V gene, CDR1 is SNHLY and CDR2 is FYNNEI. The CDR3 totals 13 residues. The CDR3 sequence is CASSGLFLQEAFF. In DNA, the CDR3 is TGTGCCAGCAGTGGTCTGTTTTTACAGGAAGCTTTCTTT.

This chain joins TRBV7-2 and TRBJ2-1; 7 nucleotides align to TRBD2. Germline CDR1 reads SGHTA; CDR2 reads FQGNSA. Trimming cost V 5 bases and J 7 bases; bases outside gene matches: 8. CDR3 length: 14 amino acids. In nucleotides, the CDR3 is TGTGCCAGCAGCCCGGGACTGGGGGGGAATGAGCAGTTCTTC. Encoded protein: CASSPGLGGNEQFF.

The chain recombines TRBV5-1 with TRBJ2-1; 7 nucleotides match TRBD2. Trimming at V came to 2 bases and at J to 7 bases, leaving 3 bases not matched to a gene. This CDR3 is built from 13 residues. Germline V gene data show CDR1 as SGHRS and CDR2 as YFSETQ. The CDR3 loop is CASSLAGMNEQFF. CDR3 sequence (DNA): TGCGCCAGCAGCTTAGCGGGGATGAATGAGCAGTTCTTC.

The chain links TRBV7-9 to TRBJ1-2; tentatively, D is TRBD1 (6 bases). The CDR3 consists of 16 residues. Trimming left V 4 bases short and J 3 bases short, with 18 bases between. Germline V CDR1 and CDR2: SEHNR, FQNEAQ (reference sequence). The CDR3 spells CASSSPGVGTDYGYTF. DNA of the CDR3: TGTGCCAGCAGCTCTCCAGGGGTTGGGACGGACTATGGCTACACCTTC.

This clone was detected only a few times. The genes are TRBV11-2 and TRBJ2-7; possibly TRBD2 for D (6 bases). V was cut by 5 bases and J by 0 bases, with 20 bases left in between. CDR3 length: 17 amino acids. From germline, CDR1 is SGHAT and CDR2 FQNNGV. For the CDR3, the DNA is TGTGCCAGCAGCCCCCGGTTGGGTGGGGGGAGCTCCTACGAGCAGTACTTC. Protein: CASSPRLGGGSSYEQYF. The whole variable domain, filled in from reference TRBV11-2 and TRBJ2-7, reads EAGVAQSPRYKIIEKRQSVAFWCNPISGHATLYWYQQILGQGPKLLIQFQNNGVVDDSQLPKDRFSAERLKGVDSTLKIQPAKLEDSAVYLCASSPRLGGGSSYEQYFGPGTRLTVT.

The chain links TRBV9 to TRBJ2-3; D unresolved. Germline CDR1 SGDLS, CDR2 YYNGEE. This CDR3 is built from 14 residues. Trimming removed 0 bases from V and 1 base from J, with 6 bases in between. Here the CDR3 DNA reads TGTGCCAGCAGCGTAGTTGGAGGCACAGATACGCAGTATTTT. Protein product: CASSVVGGTDTQYF.